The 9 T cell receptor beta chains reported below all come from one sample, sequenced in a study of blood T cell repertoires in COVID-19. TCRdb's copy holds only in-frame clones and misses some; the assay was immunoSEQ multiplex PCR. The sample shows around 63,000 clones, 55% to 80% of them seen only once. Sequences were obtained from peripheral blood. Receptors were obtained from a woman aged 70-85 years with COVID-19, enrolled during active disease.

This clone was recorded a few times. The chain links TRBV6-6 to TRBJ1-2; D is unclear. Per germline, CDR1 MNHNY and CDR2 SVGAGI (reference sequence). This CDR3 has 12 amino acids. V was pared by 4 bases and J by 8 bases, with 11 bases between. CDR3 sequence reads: CASSSSRGGYTF. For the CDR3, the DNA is TGTGCCAGCAGTTCGTCCAGAGGCGGCTACACCTTC.

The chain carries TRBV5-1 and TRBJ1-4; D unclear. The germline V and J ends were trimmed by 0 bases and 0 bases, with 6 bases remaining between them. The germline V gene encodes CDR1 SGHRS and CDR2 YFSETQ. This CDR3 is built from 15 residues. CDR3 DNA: TGCGCCAGCAGCTTGGGTTCTGCAACTAATGAAAAACTGTTTTTT. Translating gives CASSLGSATNEKLFF.

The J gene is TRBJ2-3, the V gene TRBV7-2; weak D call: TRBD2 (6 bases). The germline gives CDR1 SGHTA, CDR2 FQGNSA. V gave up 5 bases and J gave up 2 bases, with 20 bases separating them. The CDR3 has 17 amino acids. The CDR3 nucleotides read TGTGCCAGCAGCCCCCAAGCTCGAGCGGGCTCCACAGATACGCAGTATTTT. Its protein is CASSPQARAGSTDTQYF.

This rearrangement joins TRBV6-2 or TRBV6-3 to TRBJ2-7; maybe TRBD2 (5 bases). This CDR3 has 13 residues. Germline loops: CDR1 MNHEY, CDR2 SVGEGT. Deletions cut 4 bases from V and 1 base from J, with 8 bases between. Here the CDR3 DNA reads TGTGCCAGCAGTTCCCGAGGGTCCTACGAGCAGTACGTC. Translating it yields CASSSRGSYEQYV.

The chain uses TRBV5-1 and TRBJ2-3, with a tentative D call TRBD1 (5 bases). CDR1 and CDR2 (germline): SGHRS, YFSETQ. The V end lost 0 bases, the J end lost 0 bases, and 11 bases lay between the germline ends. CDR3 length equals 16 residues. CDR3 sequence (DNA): TGCGCCAGCAGCTTGGCCTGGGGCAGCAGCACAGATACGCAGTATTTT. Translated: CASSLAWGSSTDTQYF. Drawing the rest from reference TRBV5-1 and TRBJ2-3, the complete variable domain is KAGVTQTPRYLIKTRGQQVTLSCSPISGHRSVSWYQQTPGQGLQFLFEYFSETQRNKGNFPGRFSGRQFSNSRSEMNVSTLELGDSALYLCASSLAWGSSTDTQYFGPGTRLTVL.

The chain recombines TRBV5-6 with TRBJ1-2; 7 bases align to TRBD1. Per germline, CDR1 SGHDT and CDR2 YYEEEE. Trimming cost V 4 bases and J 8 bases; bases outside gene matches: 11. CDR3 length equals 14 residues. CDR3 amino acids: CASSPLGTEGGYTF. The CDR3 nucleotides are TGTGCCAGCAGCCCCCTGGGGACAGAAGGCGGCTACACCTTC.

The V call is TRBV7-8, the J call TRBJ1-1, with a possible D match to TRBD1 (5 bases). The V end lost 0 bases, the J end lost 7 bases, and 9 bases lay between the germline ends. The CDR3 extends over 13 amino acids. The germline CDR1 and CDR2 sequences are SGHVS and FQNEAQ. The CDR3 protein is CASSLAGGSEAFF. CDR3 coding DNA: TGTGCCAGCAGCTTAGCCGGGGGAAGTGAAGCTTTCTTT.

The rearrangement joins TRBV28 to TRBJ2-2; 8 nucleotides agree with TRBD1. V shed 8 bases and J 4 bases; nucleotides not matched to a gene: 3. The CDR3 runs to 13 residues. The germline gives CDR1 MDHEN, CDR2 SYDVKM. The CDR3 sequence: CASLQGGTGELFF. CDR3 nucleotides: TGTGCCAGCCTACAGGGGGGCACCGGGGAGCTGTTTTTT.

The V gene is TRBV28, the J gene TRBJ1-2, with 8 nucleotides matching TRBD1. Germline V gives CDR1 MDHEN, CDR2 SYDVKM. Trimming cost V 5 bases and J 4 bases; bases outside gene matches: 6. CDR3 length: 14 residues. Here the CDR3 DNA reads TGTGCCAGCAGTGCCGGGACAGGATTCTATGGCTACACCTTC. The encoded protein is CASSAGTGFYGYTF.